This T cell receptor beta chain was recovered during a study of T-cell reconstitution after alpha-beta-depleted transplantation in children. The CDR3 contains 17 residues. The germline V gene encodes CDR1 MNHEY and CDR2 SVGAGI. V was clipped by 1 base and J by 5 bases; unmatched bases: 11. TCRbeta library construction was performed incorporating unique molecular identifiers. Each CDR3 protein is one row after TCRdb ran MiXCR on the PCR reads. Of 350,000 to 400,000 distinct CDR3 sequences in the sample, just over 20% were seen once. The chain recombines TRBV6-5 with TRBJ2-3; 8 positions agree with TRBD2. The sample consisted of PBMCs from the stem cell graft donor, taken from the stem cell graft. This clonotype originated in a human donor who donated a stem cell graft to a child with acute myeloid leukemia. The chain's CDR3 is CASSYWGSGSSGDTQYF. DNA for the CDR3: TGTGCCAGCAGTTACTGGGGCAGCGGGAGTTCTGGAGATACGCAGTATTTT.